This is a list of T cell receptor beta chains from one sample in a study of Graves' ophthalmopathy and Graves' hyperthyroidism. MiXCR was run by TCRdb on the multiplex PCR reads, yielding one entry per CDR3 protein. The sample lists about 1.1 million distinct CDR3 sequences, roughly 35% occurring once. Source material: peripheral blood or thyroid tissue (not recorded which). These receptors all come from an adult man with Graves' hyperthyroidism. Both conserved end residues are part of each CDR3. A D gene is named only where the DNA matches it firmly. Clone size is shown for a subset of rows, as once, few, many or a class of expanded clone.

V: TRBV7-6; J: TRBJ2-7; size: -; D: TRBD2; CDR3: CASSHRLAGGEQYF; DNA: TGTGCCAGCAGCCACCGACTAGCGGGAGGCGAGCAGTACTTC
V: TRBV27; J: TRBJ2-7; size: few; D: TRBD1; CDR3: CASSFGGQATYEQYF; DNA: TGTGCCAGCAGTTTTGGGGGACAGGCCACCTACGAGCAGTACTTC
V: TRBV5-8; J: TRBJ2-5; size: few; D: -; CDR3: CASSLAAGQLQETQYF; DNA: TGTGCCAGCAGCTTAGCAGCGGGACAACTACAAGAGACCCAGTACTTC
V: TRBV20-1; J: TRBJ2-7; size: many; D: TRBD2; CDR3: CSAERDGPYEQYF; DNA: TGCAGTGCCGAGCGGGACGGACCCTACGAGCAGTACTTC
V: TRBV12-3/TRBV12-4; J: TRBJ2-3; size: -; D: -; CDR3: CASSSTWSTDTQYF; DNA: TGTGCCAGCAGCTCAACTTGGAGTACAGATACGCAGTATTTT
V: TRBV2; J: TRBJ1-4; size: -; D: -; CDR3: CASSEEGGQFVVF; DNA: TGTGCCAGCAGTGAAGAGGGGGGCCAGTTCGTGGTTTTT
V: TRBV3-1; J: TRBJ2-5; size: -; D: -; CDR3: CASGILETQYF; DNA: TGTGCCAGCGGTATATTAGAGACCCAGTACTTC
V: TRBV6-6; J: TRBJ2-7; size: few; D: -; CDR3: CASSVTDPRISYEQYF; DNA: TGTGCCAGCAGTGTTACAGATCCTCGAATTTCCTACGAGCAGTACTTC
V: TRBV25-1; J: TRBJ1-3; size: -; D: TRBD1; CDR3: CASSLIGQGVGNTIYF; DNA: TGTGCCAGCAGTTTGATCGGACAGGGGGTCGGAAACACCATATATTTT
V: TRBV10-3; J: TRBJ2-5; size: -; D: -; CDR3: CAISDTGENQPQYF; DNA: TGTGCCATCAGTGACACAGGTGAGAATCAGCCCCAGTACTTC
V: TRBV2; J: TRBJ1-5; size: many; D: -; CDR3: CASSERGRANQPQHF; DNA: TGTGCCAGCAGTGAACGTGGCCGGGCAAATCAGCCCCAGCATTTT
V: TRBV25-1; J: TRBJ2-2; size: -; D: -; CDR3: CASSPLARRTPGELFF; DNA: TGTGCAAGCAGTCCCCTGGCCAGAAGAACACCCGGGGAGCTGTTTTTT
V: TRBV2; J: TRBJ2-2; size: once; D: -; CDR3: CASSGSRYGELFF; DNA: TGTGCCAGCAGTGGAAGTAGGTACGGGGAGCTGTTTTTT
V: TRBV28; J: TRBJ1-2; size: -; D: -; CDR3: CASSAEQGYGYTF; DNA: TGTGCCAGCAGTGCCGAACAGGGCTATGGCTACACCTTC
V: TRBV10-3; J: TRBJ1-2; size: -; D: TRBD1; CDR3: CAIRDGQGAHGYTF; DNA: TGTGCCATCAGAGACGGACAGGGGGCACATGGCTACACCTTC
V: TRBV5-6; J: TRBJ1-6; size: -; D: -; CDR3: CASSLEPYNSPLHF; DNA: TGTGCCAGCAGTCTTGAGCCATATAATTCACCCCTCCACTTT
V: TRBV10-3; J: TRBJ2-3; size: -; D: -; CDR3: CASSYSGQGYTDTQYF; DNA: TGTGCCAGCAGTTACTCGGGGCAGGGCTACACAGATACGCAGTATTTT
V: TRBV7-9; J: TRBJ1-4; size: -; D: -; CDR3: CASSLGVFNEKLFF; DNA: TGTGCCAGCAGCTTGGGGGTCTTTAATGAAAAACTGTTTTTT
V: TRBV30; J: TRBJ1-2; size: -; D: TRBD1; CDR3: CAWAGTGFGYTF; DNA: TGTGCCTGGGCCGGGACAGGGTTTGGCTACACCTTC
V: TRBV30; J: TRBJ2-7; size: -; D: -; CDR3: CAWSRGWEQYF; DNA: TGTGCCTGGAGTAGGGGGTGGGAGCAGTACTTC
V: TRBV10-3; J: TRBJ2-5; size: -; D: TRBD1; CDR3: CAISEQGVTQYF; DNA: TGTGCCATCAGTGAACAGGGGGTGACCCAGTACTTC
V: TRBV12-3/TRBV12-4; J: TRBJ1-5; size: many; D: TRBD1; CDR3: CASSWTGASNQPQHF; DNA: TGTGCCAGCAGTTGGACAGGGGCGAGCAATCAGCCCCAGCATTTT
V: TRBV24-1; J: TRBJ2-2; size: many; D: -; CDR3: CATGTTNANTGELFF; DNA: TGTGCCACGGGGACAACGAATGCGAACACCGGGGAGCTGTTTTTT
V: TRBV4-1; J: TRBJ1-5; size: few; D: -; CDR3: CASSRRDSAGQPQHF; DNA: TGCGCCAGCAGTCGCCGGGACTCAGCGGGTCAGCCCCAGCATTTT
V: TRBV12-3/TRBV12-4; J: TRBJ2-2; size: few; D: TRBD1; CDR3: CASTLSGTGPNTGELFF; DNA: TGTGCCAGCACCCTGTCCGGGACAGGACCGAACACCGGGGAGCTGTTTTTT
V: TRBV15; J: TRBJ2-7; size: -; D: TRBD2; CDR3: CATSGPGLAGAYEQYF; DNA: TGTGCCACCAGCGGACCGGGACTAGCGGGAGCCTACGAGCAGTACTTC
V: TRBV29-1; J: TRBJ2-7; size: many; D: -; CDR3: CSVGGRRDYEQYF; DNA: TGCAGCGTTGGAGGGCGGCGAGATTACGAGCAGTACTTC
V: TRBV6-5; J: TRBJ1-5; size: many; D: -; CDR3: CASSYSIGQPRTQHF; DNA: TGTGCCAGCAGTTACTCGATCGGACAGCCGAGGACCCAGCATTTT
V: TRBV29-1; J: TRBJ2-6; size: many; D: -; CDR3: CSVLGQSSGANVLTF; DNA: TGCAGCGTTCTAGGACAGAGCTCTGGGGCCAACGTCCTGACTTTC
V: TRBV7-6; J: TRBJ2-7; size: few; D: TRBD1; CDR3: CASSDPDRGEQYF; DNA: TGTGCCAGCAGCGATCCCGACAGGGGCGAGCAGTACTTC
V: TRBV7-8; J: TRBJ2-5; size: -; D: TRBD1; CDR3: CASRSGTGIATQYF; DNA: TGTGCCAGCAGGTCTGGGACAGGGATCGCGACCCAGTACTTC
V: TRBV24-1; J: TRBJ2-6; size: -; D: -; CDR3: CATSDAVVLTF; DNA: TGTGCCACCAGTGACGCTGTCGTCCTGACTTTC
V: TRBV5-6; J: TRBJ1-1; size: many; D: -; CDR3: CASRRQHTEAFF; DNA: TGTGCCAGTAGAAGACAGCACACTGAAGCTTTCTTT
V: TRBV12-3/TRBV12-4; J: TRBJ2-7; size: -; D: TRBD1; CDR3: CASRSGTGIIYEQYF; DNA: TGTGCCAGCAGATCGGGGACAGGGATCATCTACGAGCAGTACTTC
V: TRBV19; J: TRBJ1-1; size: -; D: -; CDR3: CASSIPGRLLGAFF; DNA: TGTGCCAGTAGTATTCCGGGGCGGTTACTTGGAGCTTTCTTT
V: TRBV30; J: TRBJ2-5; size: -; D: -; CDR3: CAWGPGTGETQYF; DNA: TGTGCCTGGGGACCGGGAACAGGGGAGACCCAGTACTTC
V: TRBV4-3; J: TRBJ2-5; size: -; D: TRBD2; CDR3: CASSQVVLAGETQYF; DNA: TGCGCCAGCAGCCAAGTGGTACTAGCGGGGGAGACCCAGTACTTC
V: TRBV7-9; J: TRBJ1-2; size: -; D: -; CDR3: CASTGRGAAGYTF; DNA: TGTGCCAGCACCGGGCGGGGGGCCGCTGGCTACACCTTC
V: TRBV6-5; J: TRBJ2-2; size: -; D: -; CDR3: CASSGKRRRNTGELFF; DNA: TGTGCCAGCAGTGGAAAGAGGAGGCGAAACACCGGGGAGCTGTTTTTT
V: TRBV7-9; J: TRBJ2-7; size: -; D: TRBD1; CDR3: CASSPWDRGSHEQYF; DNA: TGTGCCAGCAGCCCTTGGGACAGGGGGTCTCACGAGCAGTACTTC
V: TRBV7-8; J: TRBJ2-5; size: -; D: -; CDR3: CASSRGVVETQYF; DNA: TGTGCCAGCAGCAGGGGGGTGGTAGAGACCCAGTACTTC
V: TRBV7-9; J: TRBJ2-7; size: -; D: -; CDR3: CASSQVYGEQYF; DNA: TGTGCCAGCAGCCAAGTGTACGGCGAGCAGTACTTC
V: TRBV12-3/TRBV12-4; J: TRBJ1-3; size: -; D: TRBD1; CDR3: CASSWGQSLSGDTIYF; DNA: TGTGCCAGCAGTTGGGGACAGTCGCTCTCTGGAGACACCATATATTTT
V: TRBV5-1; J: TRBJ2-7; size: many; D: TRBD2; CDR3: CASSLGTSGKLNEQYF; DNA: TGCGCCAGCAGCTTGGGGACTAGCGGGAAGCTGAACGAGCAGTACTTC
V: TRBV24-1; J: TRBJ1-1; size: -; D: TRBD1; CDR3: CATSAGGNTEAFF; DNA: TGTGCCACCAGTGCAGGGGGCAACACTGAAGCTTTCTTT
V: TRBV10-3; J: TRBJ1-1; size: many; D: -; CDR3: CAIKKGLSTEAFF; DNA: TGTGCCATTAAAAAGGGCCTATCCACTGAAGCTTTCTTT
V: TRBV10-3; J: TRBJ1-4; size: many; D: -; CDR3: CAIGGSGSLNEKLFF; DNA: TGTGCCATTGGGGGGTCTGGTTCTTTAAATGAAAAACTGTTTTTT
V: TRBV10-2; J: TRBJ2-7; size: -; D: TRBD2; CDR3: CASRPSTWASGRVSYEQYF; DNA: TGCGCCAGCAGACCCTCTACTTGGGCTAGCGGGAGGGTCTCCTACGAGCAGTACTTC
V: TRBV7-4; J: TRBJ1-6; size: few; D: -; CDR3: CASQFSGPLNSPLHF; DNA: TGTGCCAGCCAGTTTTCTGGGCCGCTGAATTCACCCCTCCACTTT
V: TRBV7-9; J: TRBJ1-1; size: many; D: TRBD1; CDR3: CASSPGTAQSAEAFF; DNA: TGTGCCAGCAGCCCAGGGACAGCCCAGTCCGCTGAAGCTTTCTTT